Presented here are 28 T cell receptor beta chains from one specimen sequenced in a study of PD-1 blockade in mismatch repair-deficient tumors. Sequencing was performed with immunoSEQ multiplex PCR; in TCRdb, only in-frame clones are kept and a portion is missing. The sample records fewer than 50,000 clones, roughly 83% being singletons. Here the sequenced sample was peripheral blood, taken 4 weeks after starting pembrolizumab. Receptors originate from an adult with mismatch repair-deficient cancer.

The chain combines TRBV30 with TRBJ1-4, with D tentatively TRBD1 (5 bases). CDR1 is GTSNPN and CDR2 is SVGIG in the germline V gene (reference sequence). V was cut by 2 bases and J by 8 bases, with 12 bases left in between. This CDR3 has 13 amino acids. This CDR3 reads CAWSRGYGEKLFF. In DNA form, the CDR3 reads TGTGCCTGGAGTCGGGGCTATGGGGAAAAACTGTTTTTT.

This chain connects TRBV7-2 to TRBJ2-2; TRBD2 matches 13 bases. J gave up 5 bases and V 11 bases, and 8 bases lay outside the gene matches. The germline gives CDR1 SGHTA, CDR2 FQGNSA. The CDR3 runs to 15 residues. Written as DNA, the CDR3 is TGTGCCGGGAGGTGGGGACTAGCGGGAACCGGGGAGCTGTTTTTT. Its protein product is CAGRWGLAGTGELFF.

The V call is TRBV4-1, the J call TRBJ2-7; D is unclear. The CDR3 totals 14 residues. Germline CDR1 MGHRA, CDR2 YSYEKL. V was cut by 5 bases and J by 0 bases, with 11 bases left in between. The CDR3 here is CASSSKVGSYEQYF. The CDR3 DNA follows: TGCGCCAGCAGCTCTAAGGTTGGCTCCTACGAGCAGTACTTC.

The rearrangement uses TRBV5-5 and TRBJ2-3; the match to TRBD1 covers 11 bases. The CDR3 covers 15 residues. V shed 6 bases, J shed 2 bases, and the junction held 5 bases outside the gene matches. Germline V gene lookup returns CDR1 SGHKS and CDR2 YYEKEE (reference sequence). The CDR3 reads CASTWDRGNTDTQYF. The CDR3 DNA follows: TGTGCCAGCACCTGGGACAGGGGGAACACAGATACGCAGTATTTT.

The J gene is TRBJ2-7, the V gene TRBV9; 9 bases map to TRBD2. The CDR3 has 15 amino acids. The germline gives CDR1 SGDLS, CDR2 YYNGEE. V lost 0 bases to trimming and J lost 3 bases; unmatched junction nucleotides: 4. The CDR3 DNA is TGTGCCAGCAGCGTAGGAAGGACTAGCGACTACGAGCAGTACTTC. This sequence encodes CASSVGRTSDYEQYF.

The chain recombines TRBV10-1 with TRBJ2-2; a weak D match, TRBD2 (6 bases). Germline lookup yields CDR1 WNHNN and CDR2 SYGVQD (reference sequence). There are 15 residues in the CDR3. V lost 2 bases and J lost 2, with 9 bases in between. CDR3 region: CASSEAGFNTGELFF. The CDR3 bases are TGCGCCAGCAGTGAGGCGGGATTCAACACCGGGGAGCTGTTTTTT.

This chain joins TRBV30 and TRBJ2-5; maybe TRBD2 (6 bases). Trimming left V 5 bases short and J 5 bases short, with 18 bases between. Germline V lookup: CDR1 GTSNPN, CDR2 SVGIG (reference sequence). This CDR3 is built from 14 residues. In DNA, the CDR3 is TGTGCCTGGGGTTTCCAGCGGGCGGGGGAGACCCAGTACTTC. Its protein is CAWGFQRAGETQYF.

There are a few counts of this clone. The chain is built from TRBV5-1 and TRBJ1-3; unclear D gene. The length of the CDR3 is 14 residues. V was clipped by 0 bases and J by 4 bases, with 8 bases between them. CDR1 SGHRS and CDR2 YFSETQ come from the germline V gene. The CDR3: CASSLAGSGNTIYF. The CDR3 DNA reads TGCGCCAGCAGCTTGGCTGGATCCGGAAACACCATATATTTT. Combining the CDR3 with reference TRBV5-1 and TRBJ1-3 gives the whole variable domain KAGVTQTPRYLIKTRGQQVTLSCSPISGHRSVSWYQQTPGQGLQFLFEYFSETQRNKGNFPGRFSGRQFSNSRSEMNVSTLELGDSALYLCASSLAGSGNTIYFGEGSWLTVV.

This chain links TRBV6-1 with TRBJ1-1, with 8 bases fitting TRBD1. The germline V gene has CDR1 MNHNS and CDR2 SASEGT. V was pared by 4 bases and J by 1 base, with 2 bases of the junction left unmatched. The CDR3 has 14 residues. CDR3 in amino acids: CASSVGTGNTEAFF. The CDR3 DNA reads TGTGCCAGCAGTGTCGGGACAGGGAACACTGAAGCTTTCTTT.

The chain joins TRBV2 to TRBJ2-3; possibly TRBD2 for D (6 bases). The CDR3 runs 14 residues. The V end lost 8 bases, the J end lost 3 bases, and 15 bases lay between the germline ends. CDR1 SNHLY and CDR2 FYNNEI come from the germline V gene. For the CDR3, the DNA is TGTGCCAGCGCCGGCGGTGGGAGGACAGATACGCAGTATTTT. Its protein is CASAGGGRTDTQYF.

The table lists this clone with a count of one. Additional DNA sequences in this sample encode the identical CDR3. The V call is TRBV19, the J call TRBJ2-7; 11 bases fit TRBD1. V lost 3 bases to trimming and J lost 4 bases; unmatched junction nucleotides: 2. The CDR3 runs to 14 residues. From germline, CDR1 is LNHDA and CDR2 SQIVND (reference sequence). CDR3 residues: CASSMGQGGYEQYF. In DNA, the CDR3 is TGTGCCAGTAGTATGGGACAGGGGGGATACGAGCAGTACTTC.

In this sample, this clone turned up a few times. The chain links TRBV5-1 to TRBJ2-7; D remains ambiguous. Deletions cut 0 bases from V and 7 bases from J, with 8 bases between. This CDR3 is built from 12 residues. The germline gives CDR1 SGHRS, CDR2 YFSETQ. The chain's CDR3 is CASSLGPGEQYF. CDR3 nucleotides: TGCGCCAGCAGCTTGGGCCCTGGAGAGCAGTACTTC.

V usage is TRBV28 and J usage is TRBJ1-2; D might be TRBD1 (6 bases). The V gene's germline CDR1 is MDHEN and CDR2 SYDVKM. The CDR3 contains 11 residues. V lost 10 bases and J 2 bases, leaving 8 bases between the germline ends. CDR3 sequence (DNA): TGTGCCACTACAGGGAACTATGGCTACACCTTC. Amino acids: CATTGNYGYTF.

The V call is TRBV19, the J call TRBJ1-2, with D tentatively TRBD1 (6 bases). Trimming took 7 bases from V and 4 from J, leaving 22 bases between them. The V gene's germline CDR1 is LNHDA and CDR2 SQIVND (reference sequence). The CDR3 is 16 residues long. This CDR3 is CASTELQGGYGYGYTF. The DNA for the CDR3 is TGTGCCAGTACCGAGTTACAGGGAGGATACGGCTATGGCTACACCTTC.

The J gene is TRBJ1-1, the V gene TRBV4-1; D is undetermined. CDR1 and CDR2 (germline): MGHRA, YSYEKL. V dropped 1 base and J dropped 8 bases, with 11 bases sitting between them. The CDR3 runs 13 residues. CDR3 sequence (DNA): TGCGCCAGCAGCCAAGCTGCAGCCAGAGAAGCTTTCTTT. This translates into CASSQAAAREAFF.

The chain couples TRBV27 to TRBJ2-2; no firm D call. The CDR3 sequence is 13 residues long. The ends were cut back, 0 bases at V and 4 bases at J, with 3 bases in the middle. In germline, CDR1 is MNHEY, CDR2 SMNVEV (reference sequence). As DNA, the CDR3 is TGTGCCAGCAGTTTATCGGGCACCGGGGAGCTGTTTTTT. Its protein product is CASSLSGTGELFF.

This clone appeared a few times. V gene TRBV30 combines with J gene TRBJ1-4; 11 nucleotides match TRBD1. The V segment lost 3 bases and the J segment 6 bases; nucleotides outside the gene matches: 0. Germline V gene sequence: CDR1 GTSNPN, CDR2 SVGIG (reference sequence). This CDR3 comprises 13 residues. For the CDR3, the DNA is TGTGCCTGGAGGGACAGGGGGCATGAAAAACTGTTTTTT. As protein: CAWRDRGHEKLFF.

The V and J genes are TRBV5-1 and TRBJ2-1; 12 nucleotides align to TRBD2. V lost 5 bases to trimming and J lost 7 bases; unmatched junction nucleotides: 7. This CDR3 region has 15 residues. Germline V CDR1 and CDR2: SGHRS, YFSETQ. Here the CDR3 DNA reads TGCGCCAGCAGTTGGCTAGCGGGAGGGGTGAATGAGCAGTTCTTC. Its protein is CASSWLAGGVNEQFF.

The chain joins TRBV9 to TRBJ2-5, with 7 positions matching TRBD2. V lost 1 base and J lost 2; bases outside the gene matches: 2. CDR1 SGDLS and CDR2 YYNGEE come from the germline V gene. CDR3 size: 14 residues. The CDR3 is CASSVRDYQETQYF. In nucleotides, the CDR3 is TGTGCCAGCAGCGTAAGGGACTATCAAGAGACCCAGTACTTC. Variable domain in full (rest from reference TRBV9 and TRBJ2-5): DSGVTQTPKHLITATGQRVTLRCSPRSGDLSVYWYQQSLDQGLQFLIQYYNGEERAKGNILERFSAQQFPDLHSELNLSSLELGDSALYFCASSVRDYQETQYFGPGTRLLVL.

The chain links TRBV10-3 to TRBJ1-3; 8 bases match TRBD1. The V and J ends lost 7 bases and 9 bases, in that order; junction bases with no gene match: 8. The CDR3 contains 13 residues. Looked up from germline, CDR1 is ENHRY and CDR2 is SYGVKD. This CDR3 is CAITVGTGGTIYF. CDR3 in DNA: TGTGCCATCACCGTAGGGACAGGCGGCACCATATATTTT.

The J gene is TRBJ1-2, the V gene TRBV30; D gene unclear. Looked up from germline, CDR1 is GTSNPN and CDR2 is SVGIG (reference sequence). The CDR3 spans 12 residues. The V end was cut by 5 bases, the J end by 1 base, with 8 bases between. The CDR3 here is CAWVHGNYGYTF. The CDR3 bases are TGTGCCTGGGTTCATGGTAACTATGGCTACACCTTC.

The CDR3 DNA follows: TGCGCCAGCAGCCAAAGACTAGCGGGAGAGTCCTACGAGCAGTACTTC. Translating gives CASSQRLAGESYEQYF. J is TRBJ2-7 and V is TRBV4-3; 12 bases match TRBD2. The length of the CDR3 is 16 residues. J was trimmed by 1 base and V by 2 bases; bases with no gene match: 3. The V gene's germline CDR1 is LGHNA and CDR2 YSLEER.

The V call is TRBV5-1, the J call TRBJ2-7; D ambiguous. The CDR3 sequence is 14 residues long. V was shortened by 4 bases and J by 2 bases, with 13 bases between the two germline ends. CDR1 and CDR2 (germline): SGHRS, YFSETQ. This CDR3 is CASSPTLTAYEQYF. The DNA of the CDR3 is TGCGCCAGCAGCCCAACGTTAACAGCCTACGAGCAGTACTTC.

V is TRBV11-2 and J is TRBJ2-7; no definite D call. Looked up from germline, CDR1 is SGHAT and CDR2 is FQNNGV. The CDR3 is 15 amino acids. V lost 0 bases and J lost 1, with 10 bases in between. Written as DNA, the CDR3 is TGTGCCAGCAGCTTAGATCGTGTGGGATCCTACGAGCAGTACTTC. As protein: CASSLDRVGSYEQYF.

This chain connects TRBV4-3 to TRBJ1-4, with D possibly matching TRBD1 (5 bases). Germline CDR1 is LGHNA and CDR2 is YSLEER. V lost 5 bases and J 8 bases, leaving 18 bases between the germline ends. This CDR3 comprises 15 residues. The CDR3 sequence is CASSGPGLTYEKLFF. CDR3 DNA: TGCGCCAGCAGCGGGCCGGGACTTACGTACGAAAAACTGTTTTTT.

The chain couples TRBV7-2 to TRBJ2-3, with 8 bases matching TRBD2. The CDR3 has 18 amino acids. CDR1 is SGHTA, CDR2 FQGNSA, per germline. The V and J ends lost 1 base and 6 bases, in that order; junction bases with no gene match: 15. Here the CDR3 DNA reads TGTGCCAGCAGCTTAGTTGTCGGACTAGCTGCTGGTTGGGATACGCAGTATTTT. Its translation: CASSLVVGLAAGWDTQYF.

V is TRBV9 and J is TRBJ2-2; D may be TRBD1 or TRBD2 (5 bases each). This CDR3 has 14 residues. Germline V gene data show CDR1 as SGDLS and CDR2 as YYNGEE. Trimming shortened V by 0 bases and J by 6 bases, and 9 bases separated the two germline ends. The CDR3 protein is CASSVGRDAGELFF. The CDR3 bases are TGTGCCAGCAGCGTAGGAAGGGACGCCGGGGAGCTGTTTTTT.

The chain employs TRBV6-5 and TRBJ2-3, with D perhaps TRBD1 (5 bases). V was clipped by 5 bases and J by 8 bases, with 17 bases between them. The CDR3 is 14 amino acids. Germline CDR1 is MNHEY and CDR2 is SVGAGI. CDR3 residues: CASSRGQGWGTQYF. CDR3 nucleotides: TGTGCCAGCAGTCGAGGCCAGGGCTGGGGTACGCAGTATTTT.